This entry lists 22 T cell receptor beta chains sequenced from one sample in a study of blood T cell repertoires in COVID-19 (dated by TCRdb to 2018 to 2021). Libraries were made using the immunoSEQ multiplex PCR assay. TCRdb obtained this table from immuneACCESS and retained in-frame rearrangements with V and J assigned. These tables miss some clones; where compared with another copy, unresolved V genes account for less than half of the shortfall, and the remainder is unexplained. This sample has roughly 160,000 clones in its table, and 88% of those were observed once. In total, the top ten clones hold around 2.1% of the sample. Source material: peripheral blood. The receptors originated from a man aged 45-60 years who had recovered from COVID-19.

This clone ranks as medium-sized. The chain is built from TRBV9 and TRBJ2-3, with D possibly TRBD2 on 8 matching bases. Germline-derived CDR1 and CDR2 are SGDLS and YYNGEE. The CDR3 loop spans 16 amino acids. V was cut by 3 bases and J by 5 bases, with 19 bases left in between. DNA for the CDR3: TGTGCCAGCAGCGGGGGACAGCTCACTAGCGGAGATACGCAGTATTTT. Translated: CASSGGQLTSGDTQYF. Full variable domain (missing parts from reference TRBV9 and TRBJ2-3): DSGVTQTPKHLITATGQRVTLRCSPRSGDLSVYWYQQSLDQGLQFLIQYYNGEERAKGNILERFSAQQFPDLHSELNLSSLELGDSALYFCASSGGQLTSGDTQYFGPGTRLTVL.

The chain couples TRBV7-2 to TRBJ2-1; 15 nucleotides align to TRBD2. Looked up from germline, CDR1 is SGHTA and CDR2 is FQGNSA. The ends lost 4 bases at V and 5 bases at J; junction bases unmatched: 6. This CDR3 is built from 17 residues. CDR3 nucleotide sequence: TGTGCCAGCAGCTCTGGACTAGCGGGAGGGCCCGACAATGAGCAGTTCTTC. The encoded protein is CASSSGLAGGPDNEQFF.

The rearrangement uses TRBV3-1 (or the pseudogene TRBV3-2) and TRBJ1-5; 11 positions match TRBD1. The CDR3 totals 16 residues. The junction had 7 bases not matched to a gene; V was cut back by 3 bases and J by 6 bases. The V gene's germline CDR1 is LGHDT and CDR2 YNNKEL (reference sequence). This CDR3 reads CASSHRGQGAGQPQHF. The CDR3 nucleotides are TGTGCCAGCAGCCACCGTGGACAGGGGGCAGGTCAGCCCCAGCATTTT.

The V and J genes are TRBV7-8 and TRBJ2-5; the match to TRBD2 covers 8 bases. The CDR3 is made up of 16 amino acids. The V gene's germline CDR1 is SGHVS and CDR2 FQNEAQ. The V segment lost 1 base and the J segment 5 bases; nucleotides outside the gene matches: 9. DNA of the CDR3: TGTGCCAGCAGCTTAGGAATCCCGGGAGGGGGTGAGACCCAGTACTTC. Protein: CASSLGIPGGGETQYF.

V and J are TRBV9 and TRBJ2-5, with 10 nucleotides matching TRBD2. V lost 1 base and J lost 4; bases outside the gene matches: 13. The CDR3 consists of 18 residues. Germline loops: CDR1 SGDLS, CDR2 YYNGEE. The CDR3 loop is CASSVRPRTSGRVETQYF. The DNA of the CDR3 is TGTGCCAGCAGCGTACGGCCGCGAACAAGCGGGAGGGTAGAGACCCAGTACTTC.

This sequence joins TRBV27 and TRBJ1-2; D not certain. The V end lost 1 base, the J end lost 6 bases, and 9 bases lay between the germline ends. The germline gives CDR1 MNHEY, CDR2 SMNVEV (reference sequence). The CDR3 extends over 13 amino acids. The CDR3 DNA sequence: TGTGCCAGCAGTTTATATGGAGAAGATGGCTACACCTTC. Protein sequence: CASSLYGEDGYTF.

The chain joins TRBV11-2 to TRBJ2-3; 13 bases fit TRBD2. CDR1 SGHAT and CDR2 FQNNGV come from the germline V gene. The junction had 6 bases not matched to a gene; V was cut back by 5 bases and J by 1 base. This CDR3 has 17 residues. The CDR3 is CASSSKGLAGRTDTQYF. The CDR3 DNA sequence: TGTGCCAGCAGCAGTAAGGGACTAGCGGGACGCACAGATACGCAGTATTTT.

This chain uses TRBV9 with TRBJ2-7, with TRBD2 as a possible D gene (5 bases). Per germline, CDR1 SGDLS and CDR2 YYNGEE. Trimming cost V 3 bases and J 1 base, with 8 bases left between them. The CDR3 is made up of 13 amino acids. The CDR3 region is CASSAGVSYEQYF. CDR3 DNA: TGTGCCAGCAGCGCCGGGGTGTCCTACGAGCAGTACTTC.

This chain uses TRBV9 with TRBJ2-1; 9 nucleotides agree with TRBD2. The CDR3 loop spans 14 amino acids. V was clipped by 4 bases and J by 7 bases; unmatched bases: 6. Germline values: CDR1 SGDLS, CDR2 YYNGEE. The CDR3 loop reads CASSRREGHNEQFF. The CDR3 nucleotides read TGTGCCAGCAGCAGGCGGGAGGGCCATAATGAGCAGTTCTTC.

The gene calls are TRBV19 and TRBJ1-5; a weak D match, TRBD1 (6 bases). In germline, CDR1 is LNHDA, CDR2 SQIVND (reference sequence). The CDR3 is made up of 18 amino acids. The V gene lost 2 bases and the J gene lost 0 bases, with 17 bases spanning the gap. CDR3 sequence (DNA): TGTGCCAGTAGTATAAGTCAGACAGGCTTTTATAGCAATCAGCCCCAGCATTTT. Encoded protein: CASSISQTGFYSNQPQHF.

In this sample, this clone turned up a few times. The genes are TRBV7-2 and TRBJ2-4; 7 bases line up with TRBD2. CDR3 length equals 18 residues. Per germline, CDR1 SGHTA and CDR2 FQGNSA. V lost 2 bases, J lost 3 bases, and 13 bases stayed unmatched. CDR3 amino acids: CASSLTGGVSFGKNIQYF. The DNA of the CDR3 is TGTGCCAGCAGCTTAACGGGGGGAGTAAGTTTTGGCAAAAACATTCAGTACTTC.

V usage is TRBV2 and J usage is TRBJ1-5; TRBD1 might be the D (5 bases). The V gene lost 5 bases and the J gene lost 2 bases, with 13 bases spanning the gap. Looked up from germline, CDR1 is SNHLY and CDR2 is FYNNEI. This CDR3 region has 15 residues. The CDR3 DNA reads as TGTGCCAGCAGTCCCCAGGGCCTGGGCAATCAGCCCCAGCATTTT. Residues: CASSPQGLGNQPQHF.

V and J are TRBV29-1 and TRBJ1-2; 7 positions match TRBD1. The CDR3 sequence is 12 residues long. J was trimmed by 4 bases and V by 7 bases; bases with no gene match: 6. Germline values: CDR1 SQVTM, CDR2 ANQGSEA. The CDR3 here is CSAGDRTYGYTF. CDR3 nucleotides: TGCAGCGCTGGGGACAGAACCTATGGCTACACCTTC.

The J gene is TRBJ2-3, the V gene TRBV4-3; perhaps TRBD2 as D (7 bases). Germline V gene data show CDR1 as LGHNA and CDR2 as YSLEER. There are 16 residues in the CDR3. Trimming took off 3 bases at V and 5 bases at J, with 18 bases between the two ends. CDR3 nucleotides: TGCGCCAGCAGCCAGACAGGAGCGGGACTTGGAGATACGCAGTATTTT. It translates to CASSQTGAGLGDTQYF.

The chain links TRBV7-2 to TRBJ1-6; D is uncertain. With 5 bases removed from V and 8 bases from J, the gap between germline ends came to 10 bases. The CDR3 is 13 residues long. In germline, CDR1 is SGHTA, CDR2 FQGNSA. CDR3 nucleotide sequence: TGTGCCAGCAGCCCTCCAGAGGATTCACCCCTCCACTTT. Protein: CASSPPEDSPLHF. The full variable domain, completed using reference TRBV7-2 and TRBJ1-6, is GAGVSQSPSNKVTEKGKDVELRCDPISGHTALYWYRQSLGQGLEFLIYFQGNSAPDKSGLPSDRFSAERTGGSVSTLTIQRTQQEDSAVYLCASSPPEDSPLHFGNGTRLTVT.

Written as DNA, the CDR3 is TGCGCCAGCAGTGAGCAGTCGAACACCGGGGAGCTGTTTTTT. This encodes CASSEQSNTGELFF. This sequence joins TRBV10-2 and TRBJ2-2; no reliable D call. V shed 2 bases and J shed 0 bases, with 4 bases lying between them. The germline V gene encodes CDR1 WSHSY and CDR2 SAAADI. The CDR3 spans 14 residues.

This chain joins TRBV6-5 and TRBJ2-1, with TRBD2 matching 8 bases. The J segment lost 0 bases and the V segment lost 7 bases, leaving 2 bases of the junction unmatched. There are 14 residues in the CDR3. CDR1 is MNHEY, CDR2 SVGAGI, per germline. CDR3 sequence (DNA): TGTGCCAGCACCCGGGGGGGCTCCTACAATGAGCAGTTCTTC. This translates into CASTRGGSYNEQFF.

The chain joins TRBV6-2 or TRBV6-3 to TRBJ1-1, with 7 bases matching TRBD1. The germline V gene encodes CDR1 MNHEY and CDR2 SVGEGT. Trimming cost V 0 bases and J 0 bases; bases outside gene matches: 4. This CDR3 has 16 amino acids. The CDR3: CASSYSTGSMNTEAFF. CDR3 bases: TGTGCCAGCAGTTACTCGACAGGGAGCATGAACACTGAAGCTTTCTTT.

The genes are TRBV18 and TRBJ1-1, with 10 bases matching TRBD1. This CDR3 is 12 amino acids long. V dropped 3 bases and J dropped 9; count of bases not matched to a gene: 1. Germline lookup yields CDR1 KGHSH and CDR2 LQKENI. The DNA for the CDR3 is TGTGCCAGCTCACCTGACAGGGGGCAAGCTTTCTTT. Its protein product is CASSPDRGQAFF. Using reference TRBV18 and TRBJ1-1 for the parts outside the CDR3, the full variable domain is NAGVMQNPRHLVRRRGQEARLRCSPMKGHSHVYWYRQLPEEGLKFMVYLQKENIIDESGMPKERFSAEFPKEGPSILRIQQVVRGDSAAYFCASSPDRGQAFFGQGTRLTVV.

The chain combines TRBV5-1 with TRBJ2-2, with 13 bases aligning to TRBD2. This CDR3 has 19 residues. V trimming: 5 bases; J trimming: 0 bases; junction bases outside the gene matches: 10. Germline V CDR1 and CDR2: SGHRS, YFSETQ. The CDR3 sequence is CASSHRTSGSPANTGELFF. CDR3 nucleotide sequence: TGCGCCAGCAGTCATCGGACTAGCGGGAGCCCCGCGAACACCGGGGAGCTGTTTTTT.

This clone was detected only once. The chain combines TRBV18 with TRBJ2-1; 13 bases are a match to TRBD2. CDR3 size: 19 residues. Germline loops: CDR1 KGHSH, CDR2 LQKENI. The V and J ends lost 4 bases and 4 bases, in that order; junction bases with no gene match: 13. The CDR3 bases are TGTGCCAGCTCACTTTGGACTAGCGGGAGATCAGCTGATTACAATGAGCAGTTCTTC. Translated: CASSLWTSGRSADYNEQFF. The full variable domain, in which reference TRBV18 and TRBJ2-1 provide the parts outside the CDR3, is NAGVMQNPRHLVRRRGQEARLRCSPMKGHSHVYWYRQLPEEGLKFMVYLQKENIIDESGMPKERFSAEFPKEGPSILRIQQVVRGDSAAYFCASSLWTSGRSADYNEQFFGPGTRLTVL.

The rearrangement uses TRBV18 and TRBJ1-4; 7 bases are a match to TRBD1. This CDR3 spans 15 amino acids. From germline, CDR1 is KGHSH and CDR2 LQKENI. Trimming removed 0 bases from V and 5 bases from J; junction bases left unmatched: 3. The CDR3 loop is CASSPPTGRNEKLFF. Here the CDR3 DNA reads TGTGCCAGCTCACCACCGACAGGGCGGAATGAAAAACTGTTTTTT.